Below, 17 T cell receptor beta chains from the same sample are listed, as sequenced in a study of T cell responses to AZD1222 COVID-19 vaccine. Profiled with immunoSEQ multiplex PCR; TCRdb holds only in-frame clones, not every one. Of roughly 110,000 clones listed, just over 90% are singletons. The sequences come from peripheral blood, collected 28 days after the second AZD1222 dose. The source is an adult who received the AZD1222 COVID-19 vaccine.

The genes are TRBV6-2 or TRBV6-3 and TRBJ2-1; maybe TRBD2 (5 bases). The V end was cut by 6 bases, the J end by 5 bases, with 17 bases between. The CDR3 is 15 residues long. In germline, CDR1 is MNHEY, CDR2 SVGEGT. The CDR3 is CASSPGLLINNEQFF. The DNA for the CDR3 is TGTGCCAGCAGCCCCGGACTCCTCATCAACAATGAGCAGTTCTTC.

The chain is built from TRBV27 and TRBJ1-2, with D uncertain. Trimming stripped 3 bases from V and 4 bases from J, with 12 bases between. CDR3 length: 14 residues. CDR1 is MNHEY, CDR2 SMNVEV, per germline (reference sequence). The CDR3 nucleotides are TGTGCCAGCAGTTTCCGGGGTTCGGGCTATGGCTACACCTTC. This sequence encodes CASSFRGSGYGYTF.

The chain joins TRBV19 to TRBJ1-1, with D uncertain. Trimming removed 1 base from V and 0 bases from J, with 6 bases in between. The CDR3 is 14 amino acids. Germline CDR1 LNHDA, CDR2 SQIVND (reference sequence). The CDR3: CASSIVKVNTEAFF. The DNA of the CDR3 is TGTGCCAGTAGTATAGTCAAAGTGAACACTGAAGCTTTCTTT.

The genes are TRBV5-4 and TRBJ2-7; D is perhaps TRBD1 (7 bases). V was cut by 4 bases and J by 2 bases, with 13 bases left in between. This CDR3 contains 14 residues. CDR1 and CDR2 from the germline V gene are SGHNT and YYREEE (reference sequence). The CDR3 protein is CASSPRDRPYEQYF. In DNA, the CDR3 is TGTGCCAGCAGCCCGCGGGACAGACCCTACGAGCAGTACTTC.

The J gene is TRBJ2-7, the V gene TRBV2; TRBD1 or TRBD2 may be the D gene (5 bases each). The CDR3 consists of 11 residues. V was clipped by 9 bases and J by 7 bases, with 13 bases between them. Germline loops: CDR1 SNHLY, CDR2 FYNNEI. The CDR3 DNA reads TGTGCCAGAGGGGACCGTTATGAGCAGTACTTC. The encoded protein is CARGDRYEQYF.

The chain links TRBV19 to TRBJ2-7; 7 nucleotides line up with TRBD1. CDR3 length equals 15 residues. Germline V gene data show CDR1 as LNHDA and CDR2 as SQIVND (reference sequence). V gave up 1 base and J gave up 1 base; unmatched junction bases: 4. The CDR3 coding sequence is TGTGCCAGTAGTATAGCCGCGACAGGGTCCTACGAGCAGTACTTC. This translates into CASSIAATGSYEQYF.

In its sample, this clone was seen once. V gene TRBV11-3 combines with J gene TRBJ2-2; 7 bases are a match to TRBD2. The V gene end was trimmed by 7 bases and the J gene end by 6 bases; junction bases not matched to a gene: 14. The length of the CDR3 is 16 residues. CDR1 SGHNT and CDR2 YENEEA come from the germline V gene. The CDR3 DNA reads as TGTGCCAGCACCCCGGGGGGACGACACGACTCCGGGGAGCTGTTTTTT. Translating it yields CASTPGGRHDSGELFF.

The chain employs TRBV7-2 and TRBJ2-3, with D uncertain. In germline, CDR1 is SGHTA, CDR2 FQGNSA. The V and J ends lost 3 bases and 6 bases respectively, with 16 bases between them. The CDR3 consists of 15 residues. The CDR3 nucleotides read TGTGCCAGCAGCTTTAGCCGGCTGGGATTGGATACGCAGTATTTT. Translated, it gives CASSFSRLGLDTQYF.

This chain links TRBV23-1 with TRBJ1-2; 11 bases map to TRBD1. TRBV23-1 is marked as an open reading frame, function uncertain. V gave up 4 bases and J gave up 4 bases; unmatched junction bases: 11. CDR3 length: 17 amino acids. The CDR3 here is CASSPYRTGGRVYGYTF. CDR3 bases: TGCGCCAGCAGTCCCTATCGGACAGGGGGCCGGGTCTATGGCTACACCTTC.

The V call is TRBV6-5, the J call TRBJ2-2; TRBD2 agrees at 7 bases. Germline V lookup: CDR1 MNHEY, CDR2 SVGAGI. This CDR3 spans 15 amino acids. J gave up 6 bases and V 0 bases, and 4 bases lay outside the gene matches. The CDR3 protein is CASSYSLGRAGELFF. The CDR3, as DNA: TGTGCCAGCAGTTACTCGTTGGGGAGGGCCGGGGAGCTGTTTTTT.

J is TRBJ1-3 and V is TRBV29-1; D gene unclear. The germline V gene has CDR1 SQVTM and CDR2 ANQGSEA. The length of the CDR3 is 12 residues. V was shortened by 6 bases and J by 1 base, with 7 bases between the two germline ends. The CDR3 DNA follows: TGCAGCGTATTGATTTCTGGAAACACCATATATTTT. Its translation is CSVLISGNTIYF.

The CDR3, as DNA: TGCAGTGCGCCCTCCACTGAAGCTTTCTTT. This gives the protein CSAPSTEAFF. The chain combines TRBV20-1 with TRBJ1-1; D is ambiguous. V dropped 6 bases and J dropped 4 bases, with 6 bases sitting between them. CDR3 length equals 10 residues. Looked up from germline, CDR1 is DFQATT and CDR2 is SNEGSKA (reference sequence).

The genes are TRBV5-1 and TRBJ1-5; 7 nucleotides agree with TRBD1. V lost 0 bases, J lost 5 bases, and 5 bases stayed unmatched. This CDR3 region has 15 residues. Germline lookup yields CDR1 SGHRS and CDR2 YFSETQ. The CDR3 spells CASSLAPTGDQPQHF. In DNA, the CDR3 is TGCGCCAGCAGCTTGGCCCCCACAGGGGATCAGCCCCAGCATTTT.

The genes are TRBV3-1 (or the pseudogene TRBV3-2) and TRBJ1-2; D is unresolved. V gave up 0 bases and J gave up 8 bases, with 10 bases separating them. CDR3 length: 13 amino acids. CDR1 is LGHDT and CDR2 is YNNKEL in the germline V gene (reference sequence). In DNA form, the CDR3 reads TGTGCCAGCAGCCAAGATGCGCAGCTGGGCTACACCTTC. It encodes CASSQDAQLGYTF.

This sequence joins TRBV18 and TRBJ1-1; D gene unclear. Deletions cut 3 bases from V and 2 bases from J, with 4 bases between. This CDR3 is built from 12 residues. Per germline, CDR1 KGHSH and CDR2 LQKENI. The CDR3 DNA is TGTGCCAGCTCACCCTTTAACACTGAAGCTTTCTTT. Protein product: CASSPFNTEAFF.

V is TRBV6-6 and J is TRBJ2-5; D gene unclear. The germline V and J ends were trimmed by 3 bases and 3 bases, with 5 bases remaining between them. CDR1 and CDR2 from the germline V gene are MNHNY and SVGAGI (reference sequence). The CDR3 has 12 amino acids. CDR3 nucleotides: TGTGCCAGCAGTTATGGGGAAGAGACCCAGTACTTC. Residues: CASSYGEETQYF.

The gene calls are TRBV18 and TRBJ1-1, with D tentatively TRBD1 (5 bases). Looked up from germline, CDR1 is KGHSH and CDR2 is LQKENI. The length of the CDR3 is 14 residues. The ends were cut back, 2 bases at V and 5 bases at J, with 12 bases in the middle. The CDR3 protein is CASSPGKGDTEAFF. CDR3 DNA sequence: TGTGCCAGCTCACCAGGGAAAGGGGATACTGAAGCTTTCTTT.